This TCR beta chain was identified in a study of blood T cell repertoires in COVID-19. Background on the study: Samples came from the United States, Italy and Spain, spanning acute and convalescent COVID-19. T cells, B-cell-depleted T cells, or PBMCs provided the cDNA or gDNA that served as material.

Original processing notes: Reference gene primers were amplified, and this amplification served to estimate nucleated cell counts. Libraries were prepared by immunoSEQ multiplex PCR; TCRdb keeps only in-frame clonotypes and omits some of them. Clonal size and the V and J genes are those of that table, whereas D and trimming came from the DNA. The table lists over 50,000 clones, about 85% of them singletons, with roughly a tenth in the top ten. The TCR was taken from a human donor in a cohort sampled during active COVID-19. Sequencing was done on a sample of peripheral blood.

CDR3 nucleotide sequence: TGTGCCAGCAAGAGACTTAATGAGCAGTTCTTC. Protein product: CASKRLNEQFF. The chain carries TRBV6-5 and TRBJ2-1; D is undetermined. The germline CDR1 and CDR2 sequences are MNHEY and SVGAGI. V was trimmed by 7 bases and J by 7 bases, leaving 8 bases between them. The CDR3 has 11 amino acids.